This T cell receptor beta chain was identified during a study of T cell repertoires in cytomegalovirus infection. On the study more broadly: Recently identified HLA-C-restricted CMV epitopes and well-studied HLA-B-restricted CMV epitopes were used by the study. TCR beta signatures that were public indicated CMV infection and matching HLA type.

TCRdb re-derived calls from the reads in MiXCR, one entry per CDR3 protein. The sample has over 250,000 distinct CDR3 sequences; approximately 22% are singletons. This clonotype has just a few counts. The target antigen is unknown. Study-wide results and limits: Cumulative frequency (of public TCR beta family members) identified carriers of CMV plus the relevant HLA. CMV-specific TCR beta clonotypes restricted by HLA-C were the ones dominating the ex vivo response.

Germline loops: CDR1 MNHNY, CDR2 SVGAGI (reference sequence). This CDR3 spans 15 amino acids. V dropped 6 bases and J dropped 9; count of bases not matched to a gene: 14. This TCR was sampled from a human donor in good health (CMV status not recorded). Some clones in this sample may be carry-over from other donors' samples. Specimen: cultured PBMCs, collected from culture after CMV antigen stimulation. The chain couples TRBV6-6 to TRBJ2-1; 7 bases match TRBD2. The CDR3 DNA sequence: TGTGCCAGCAGGGGGCCCCGGGACTACCTCCTTGAGCAGTTCTTC. Amino acid sequence: CASRGPRDYLLEQFF.